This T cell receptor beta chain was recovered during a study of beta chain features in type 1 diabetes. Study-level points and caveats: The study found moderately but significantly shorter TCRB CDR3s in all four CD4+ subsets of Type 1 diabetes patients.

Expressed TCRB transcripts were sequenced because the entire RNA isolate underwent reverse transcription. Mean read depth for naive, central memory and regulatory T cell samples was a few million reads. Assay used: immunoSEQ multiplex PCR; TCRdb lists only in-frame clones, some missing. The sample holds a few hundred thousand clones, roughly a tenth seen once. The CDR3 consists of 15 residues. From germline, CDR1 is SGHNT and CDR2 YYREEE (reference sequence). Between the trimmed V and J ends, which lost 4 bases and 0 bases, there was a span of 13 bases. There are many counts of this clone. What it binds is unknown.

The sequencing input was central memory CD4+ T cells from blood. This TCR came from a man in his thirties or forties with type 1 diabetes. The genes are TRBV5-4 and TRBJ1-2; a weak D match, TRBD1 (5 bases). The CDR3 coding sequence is TGTGCCAGCAGCATCGACAGAGAGACTAACTATGGCTACACCTTC. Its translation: CASSIDRETNYGYTF. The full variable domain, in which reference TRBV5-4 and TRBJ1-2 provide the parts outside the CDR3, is ETGVTQSPTHLIKTRGQQVTLRCSSQSGHNTVSWYQQALGQGPQFIFQYYREEENGRGNFPPRFSGLQFPNYSSELNVNALELDDSALYLCASSIDRETNYGYTFGSGTRLTVV.